The 15 T cell receptor beta chains listed next were all sequenced from one sample in a study of metastatic and nonmetastatic thyroid tumors. TCRdb re-called clones via MiXCR from the PCR reads. Of about 21,000 clones listed, roughly an eighth are singletons. Treatment of any kind had been given to no patient before thyroid surgery. Sequenced: blood. These receptors were taken from a female donor with papillary thyroid cancer or a benign thyroid nodule (not recorded which). Some clones in this sample may be carry-over from other donors' samples.

This clone was seen a few times. The chain employs TRBV7-3 and TRBJ2-2, with D unclear. The CDR3 is 16 residues long. The germline CDR1 and CDR2 sequences are SGHTA and FQGTGA. Between the trimmed V and J ends, which lost 8 bases and 7 bases, there was a span of 23 bases. The CDR3 is CASGSTSVGLGGELFF. CDR3 in DNA: TGTGCCAGCGGCTCCACCTCCGTGGGCTTAGGCGGGGAGCTGTTTTTT.

In its sample, this clone was seen a few times. Compared with germline, one end of the junction differs, possibly owing to a read error. This chain joins TRBV2 and TRBJ2-1, with TRBD1 matching 7 bases. The length of the CDR3 is 16 residues. CDR1 is SNHLY, CDR2 FYNNEI, per germline. The CDR3 protein is CASNEQGKASHNEQFF. The DNA of the CDR3 is TGTGCCAGCAATGAACAGGGGAAGGCCTCCCACAATGAGCAGTTCTTC.

This clone has more than one count but fewer than ten. The junction and the germline gene differ at one end; a read error may be behind it. V and J are TRBV6-4 and TRBJ2-3; 8 positions agree with TRBD2. Germline lookup yields CDR1 MRHNA and CDR2 SNTAGT. The length of the CDR3 is 16 residues. The CDR3 DNA is TGTGCCAGCAGTGACCCACTAGCGGTTTACACAGATATGCAGTATTTT. It codes for CASSDPLAVYTDMQYF.

By its share, this clone is medium-sized. The chain uses TRBV6-1 and TRBJ2-1, with 11 bases identical to TRBD2. This CDR3 comprises 13 residues. Germline lookup yields CDR1 MNHNS and CDR2 SASEGT. After removal of 6 bases from V and 9 bases from J, the junction contained 4 bases not matched to a gene. The DNA for the CDR3 is TGTGCCAGCAGACTAGCGGGAGATATTGAGCAGTTCTTC. Protein sequence: CASRLAGDIEQFF.

The rearrangement uses TRBV2 and TRBJ2-7; 9 bases align to TRBD1. Trimming cost V 6 bases and J 7 bases; bases outside gene matches: 13. There are 15 residues in the CDR3. Germline CDR1 SNHLY, CDR2 FYNNEI. The CDR3 sequence: CASRSTGGALEEQYF. The CDR3 DNA is TGTGCCAGCAGATCGACAGGGGGTGCGTTAGAGGAGCAGTACTTC.

This clone was seen repeatedly, ten times or more. The rearrangement uses TRBV18 and TRBJ1-4, with a weak D call TRBD1 (5 bases). The CDR3 runs 16 residues. Trimming removed 5 bases at V and 0 bases at J, with 13 bases between. Per germline, CDR1 KGHSH and CDR2 LQKENI. DNA for the CDR3: TGTGCCAGCTCAAGGGACGGACCGCCAACTAATGAAAAACTGTTTTTT. Translated, it gives CASSRDGPPTNEKLFF.

Only a few counts were recorded for this clone. The gene calls are TRBV6-1 and TRBJ1-5; 8 bases map to TRBD1. CDR1 MNHNS and CDR2 SASEGT come from the germline V gene. Trimming took 7 bases from V and 7 from J; bases not matched to a gene: 12. The CDR3 sequence is 15 residues long. In nucleotides, the CDR3 is TGTGCCAGCATCCCCGACAGGGGTCGAAGGCAGCCCCAGCATTTT. Amino acid sequence: CASIPDRGRRQPQHF.

This clone was seen once. This sequence joins TRBV6-2 or TRBV6-3 and TRBJ1-1, with 8 bases matching TRBD1. CDR1 is MNHEY, CDR2 SVGEGT, per germline. This CDR3 is built from 16 residues. V shed 2 bases, J shed 6 bases, and the junction held 11 bases outside the gene matches. As DNA, the CDR3 is TGTGCCAGCAGTTACACGTTATCAGGGGGCTTAGCTGAAGCTTTCTTT. Its translation: CASSYTLSGGLAEAFF.

This clone was seen many times. The CDR3 loop is CSVDGRSTGSNEQYF. Here the CDR3 DNA reads TGCAGCGTTGATGGGAGATCGACAGGCTCTAACGAGCAGTACTTC. V is TRBV29-1 and J is TRBJ2-7; TRBD1 is a possible D gene (6 bases). The CDR3 covers 15 residues. The germline V gene encodes CDR1 SQVTM and CDR2 ANQGSEA. Trimming removed 3 bases from V and 5 bases from J, with 20 bases in between.

This clone was seen only a few times. This may come from a read error, since a much larger clone is one base off. The same CDR3 also results from other DNA sequences found in this sample. V is TRBV3-1 and J is TRBJ1-3; D remains ambiguous. Germline CDR1 reads LGHDT; CDR2 reads YNNKEL (reference sequence). With 4 bases removed from V and 2 bases from J, the gap between germline ends came to 12 bases. The CDR3 loop spans 15 amino acids. CDR3 in DNA: TGTGCCAGCAGCCTAACAGACCAGCCTGGAAACACCATATATTTT. Amino acid sequence: CASSLTDQPGNTIYF.

This clone was picked up many times. The chain couples TRBV7-9 to TRBJ1-2; unclear D gene. V was pared by 4 bases and J by 2 bases, with 23 bases between. The CDR3 contains 18 residues. CDR1 SEHNR and CDR2 FQNEAQ come from the germline V gene (reference sequence). CDR3 loop: CASSSIGFLREGNYGYTF. The CDR3, as DNA: TGTGCCAGCAGCTCCATCGGCTTTCTGCGGGAAGGGAACTATGGCTACACCTTC.

This clone was seen many times. The genes are TRBV19 and TRBJ1-1, with D tentatively TRBD1 (6 bases). The germline V gene has CDR1 LNHDA and CDR2 SQIVND (reference sequence). The CDR3 loop spans 15 amino acids. V was clipped by 9 bases and J by 5 bases, with 22 bases between them. CDR3 coding DNA: TGTGCCAGCTCGACAACAGGGCTGGGGAGGACTGAAGCTTTCTTT. It codes for CASSTTGLGRTEAFF.

This chain joins TRBV4-1 and TRBJ1-2; D gene ambiguous. Per germline, CDR1 MGHRA and CDR2 YSYEKL. The CDR3 covers 14 residues. V was clipped by 1 base and J by 2 bases, with 8 bases between them. The CDR3 DNA sequence: TGCGCCAGCAGCCAAGGTTTACAGAACTATGGCTACACCTTC. This gives the protein CASSQGLQNYGYTF.

The CDR3 reads CASSLFAEQYF. In DNA, the CDR3 is TGTGCCAGCAGTTTATTTGCCGAGCAGTACTTC. This sequence joins TRBV12-3 or TRBV12-4 and TRBJ2-7; D is ambiguous. The CDR3 consists of 11 residues. Trimming shortened V by 2 bases and J by 6 bases, and 5 bases separated the two germline ends.

This clone has at least ten counts. The V gene is TRBV9, the J gene TRBJ2-1; 7 positions match TRBD1. After removal of 3 bases from V and 2 bases from J, the junction contained 8 bases not matched to a gene. The CDR3 has 16 residues. Germline V gene data show CDR1 as SGDLS and CDR2 as YYNGEE. The CDR3 bases are TGTGCCAGCAGCGCCCCAAGGGACAGAACCTACAATGAGCAGTTCTTC. As protein: CASSAPRDRTYNEQFF.